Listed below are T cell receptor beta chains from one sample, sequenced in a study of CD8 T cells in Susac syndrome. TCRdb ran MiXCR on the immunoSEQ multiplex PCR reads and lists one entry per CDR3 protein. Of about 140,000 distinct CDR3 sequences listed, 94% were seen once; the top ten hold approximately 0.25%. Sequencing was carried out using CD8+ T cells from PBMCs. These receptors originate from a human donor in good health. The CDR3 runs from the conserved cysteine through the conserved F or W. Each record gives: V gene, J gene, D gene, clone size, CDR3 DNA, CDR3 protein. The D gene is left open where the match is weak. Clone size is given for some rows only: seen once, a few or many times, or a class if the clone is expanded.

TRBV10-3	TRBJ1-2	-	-	TGTGCCATCAGTGAGACGCCAGGGAGCCCTGGATCTGACACCTTC	CAISETPGSPGSDTF
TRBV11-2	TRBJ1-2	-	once	TGTGCCAGCAGCTTGATTGACAGTTCCCTCTATGGCTACACCTTC	CASSLIDSSLYGYTF
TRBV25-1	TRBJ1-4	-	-	TGTGCCAGCAGTGAAGAAACAGGGTTCACTAATGAAAAACTGTTTTTT	CASSEETGFTNEKLFF
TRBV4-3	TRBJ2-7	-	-	TGCGCCAGCAGCCAAGAGAACTTAAGCTCCTACGAGCAGTACTTC	CASSQENLSSYEQYF
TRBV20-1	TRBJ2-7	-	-	TGCAGTGCTAGAGATGCCCCCGGCTACTACGAGCAGTACTTC	CSARDAPGYYEQYF
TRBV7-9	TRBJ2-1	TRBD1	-	TGTGCCAGCAACGAACAAGTGGGGACAGGGGAGCAGTTCTTC	CASNEQVGTGEQFF
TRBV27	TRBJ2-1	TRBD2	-	TGTGCCAGCAGTTTATTTGCGGGAGGGCCCTCCAATGAGCAGTTCTTC	CASSLFAGGPSNEQFF
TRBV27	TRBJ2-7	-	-	TGTGCCAGCAGTCCCGACAAGGGGTCCCACCTCGAGCAGTACTTC	CASSPDKGSHLEQYF
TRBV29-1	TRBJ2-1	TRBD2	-	TGCAGCGTTATACTAGCGGGAGTATCATTATACAATGAGCAGTTCTTC	CSVILAGVSLYNEQFF
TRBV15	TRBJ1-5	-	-	TGTGCCACCAGCAGCCTGAATCAGCCCCAGCATTTT	CATSSLNQPQHF
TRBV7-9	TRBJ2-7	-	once	TGTGCCAGCAGCGGCAACCGCTACGAGCAGTACTTC	CASSGNRYEQYF
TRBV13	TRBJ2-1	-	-	TGTGCCAGCAGCTTAAGGAGGTGGGAGGAGTACAATGAGCAGTTCTTC	CASSLRRWEEYNEQFF
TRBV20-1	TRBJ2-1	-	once	TGCAGTGCTACCGAAGTAAAAAGCGGCGGCAATGAGCAGTTCTTC	CSATEVKSGGNEQFF
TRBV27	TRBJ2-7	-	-	TGTGCCAGCAGTTCCAACTCCTACGAGCAGTACTTC	CASSSNSYEQYF
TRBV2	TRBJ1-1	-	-	TGTGCCAGCAGTAAAACGAACGAACCTGAAGCTTTCTTT	CASSKTNEPEAFF